The 19 T cell receptor beta chains listed next were all sequenced from one sample in a study of T cell repertoires in cytomegalovirus infection. In TCRdb, the reads were re-called with MiXCR into one record per CDR3 protein. Of roughly 990,000 distinct CDR3 sequences listed, approximately 31% are singletons. What these receptors recognize is not known. The sample in question was cultured CD8+ T cells from PBMCs, obtained from culture after CMV antigen stimulation. The source of these receptors is a human donor in good health (CMV status not recorded). Some clones in this sample may be carry-over from other donors' samples.

The V and J genes are TRBV27 and TRBJ1-2, with D possibly being TRBD1 (5 bases). Germline assignment: CDR1 MNHEY and CDR2 SMNVEV (reference sequence). The CDR3 is 12 residues long. V lost 6 bases, J lost 8 bases, and 13 bases lay in between. CDR3 sequence (DNA): TGTGCCAGCAGCCCCGTGGGGCGGGGCTACACCTTC. Protein: CASSPVGRGYTF.

The gene calls are TRBV13 and TRBJ1-2; D gene uncertain. The V end was cut by 1 base, the J end by 0 bases, with 9 bases between. There are 15 residues in the CDR3. Germline V gives CDR1 PRHDT, CDR2 FYEKMQ (reference sequence). The CDR3: CASSLDGESNYGYTF. CDR3 bases: TGTGCCAGCAGCTTAGATGGGGAATCTAACTATGGCTACACCTTC.

The V call is TRBV7-9, the J call TRBJ2-7; TRBD1 might be the D (5 bases). The V end was cut by 3 bases, the J end by 4 bases, with 13 bases between. In germline, CDR1 is SEHNR, CDR2 FQNEAQ (reference sequence). CDR3 length: 14 amino acids. CDR3 protein: CASSLVGAEYEQYV. For the CDR3, the DNA is TGTGCCAGCAGCTTGGTAGGGGCCGAATACGAGCAGTACGTC.

The chain employs TRBV7-4 and TRBJ2-1; 9 bases agree with TRBD2. J was trimmed by 7 bases and V by 1 base; bases with no gene match: 11. The CDR3 consists of 17 residues. Looked up from germline, CDR1 is SGHVT and CDR2 is SQSDAQ. CDR3 amino acids: CASSLDGGGASENEQFF. In DNA form, the CDR3 reads TGTGCCAGCAGCTTAGATGGCGGGGGGGCCTCTGAGAATGAGCAGTTCTTC.

This chain uses TRBV12-3 or TRBV12-4 with TRBJ1-5; D is possibly TRBD1 (5 bases). This CDR3 comprises 14 residues. Between the trimmed V and J ends, which lost 0 bases and 5 bases, there was a span of 8 bases. The chain's CDR3 is CASSLAGDHQPQHF. In DNA, the CDR3 is TGTGCCAGCAGTTTAGCGGGGGACCATCAGCCCCAGCATTTT.

As to this clonotype: Compared with germline, one end of the junction differs, possibly owing to a read error. The chain carries TRBV27 and TRBJ1-2, with TRBD1 as a possible D gene (6 bases). The CDR3 has 15 amino acids. The germline gives CDR1 MNHEY, CDR2 SMNVEV (reference sequence). The CDR3 coding sequence is TGTGCCAGCAGTTTAAGCTGGGGGGCCGGCTATGGTTACACCTTC. Its protein product is CASSLSWGAGYGYTF.

This sequence joins TRBV19 and TRBJ1-1; D is perhaps TRBD1 (5 bases). The CDR3 loop spans 12 amino acids. The germline gives CDR1 LNHDA, CDR2 SQIVND (reference sequence). V lost 7 bases to trimming and J lost 5 bases, with 11 bases between them. The CDR3 region has the DNA TGTGCCAGTATAGATTGGGGGACTGAAGCTTTCTTT. Translated, it gives CASIDWGTEAFF.

This clonotype was detected a few times. The chain carries TRBV6-2 or TRBV6-3 and TRBJ2-7; 8 positions agree with TRBD1. V shed 2 bases, J shed 1 base, and the junction held 7 bases outside the gene matches. Germline V gene data show CDR1 as MNHEY and CDR2 as SVGEGT. This CDR3 has 16 residues. The CDR3 loop is CASSYEGRTGSYEQYV. The DNA of the CDR3 is TGTGCCAGCAGTTACGAGGGTCGGACAGGGTCCTACGAGCAGTACGTC.

The count of this clonotype is one. The V and J genes are TRBV27 and TRBJ1-4; D is uncertain. The CDR3 sequence is 15 residues long. Germline V gene data show CDR1 as MNHEY and CDR2 as SMNVEV (reference sequence). V lost 7 bases and J lost 8, with 20 bases in between. The CDR3 loop is CASTKVPTGLEKLFF. The CDR3 DNA follows: TGTGCCAGCACAAAGGTTCCCACCGGGTTGGAAAAACTGTTTTTT.

The chain uses TRBV5-5 and TRBJ2-6; a weak D match, TRBD2 (6 bases). The CDR3 has 17 residues. Germline V gene sequence: CDR1 SGHKS, CDR2 YYEKEE (reference sequence). Trimming removed 1 base at V and 2 bases at J, with 13 bases between. CDR3 DNA sequence: TGTGCCAGCAGCTTGTCCGGCGGGGCCGCTGGGGCCAACGTCCTGACTTTC. Protein: CASSLSGGAAGANVLTF.

The gene calls are TRBV20-1 and TRBJ1-5; D is possibly TRBD1 (5 bases). In germline, CDR1 is DFQATT, CDR2 SNEGSKA (reference sequence). V was clipped by 5 bases and J by 2 bases, with 10 bases between them. The CDR3 loop spans 13 amino acids. For the CDR3, the DNA is TGCAGTGCTTGGGGGGTTGGCAATCAGCCCCAGCATTTT. Translated: CSAWGVGNQPQHF.

The rearrangement uses TRBV4-1 and TRBJ2-6; 7 nucleotides match TRBD1. The CDR3 spans 21 residues. V lost 5 bases and J lost 0; bases outside the gene matches: 19. Germline-derived CDR1 and CDR2 are MGHRA and YSYEKL. In DNA form, the CDR3 reads TGCGCCAGCAGCTCCATCACTATACAGGGGCCTGAAAGCTCTGGGGCCAACGTCCTGACTTTC. Encoded protein: CASSSITIQGPESSGANVLTF.

V is TRBV6-2 or TRBV6-3 and J is TRBJ2-3; 12 bases are a match to TRBD2. Germline CDR1 MNHEY, CDR2 SVGEGT. The junction had 14 bases not matched to a gene; V was cut back by 7 bases and J by 6 bases. The CDR3 sequence is 17 residues long. The CDR3 here is CASTLAGGPRQDDTQYF. CDR3 nucleotides: TGTGCCAGCACTCTAGCGGGGGGGCCGAGACAGGACGATACGCAGTATTTT.

This clonotype has more than one count but fewer than ten. J is TRBJ1-2 and V is TRBV6-2 or TRBV6-3; the match to TRBD1 covers 8 bases. The germline gives CDR1 MNHEY, CDR2 SVGEGT. Trimming took 2 bases from V and 6 from J; bases not matched to a gene: 5. The CDR3 has 14 residues. CDR3 nucleotides: TGTGCCAGCAGTTACGTGGGGACAGGCCATGGCTACACCTTC. This sequence encodes CASSYVGTGHGYTF.

This clonotype was seen ten or more times. The rearrangement joins TRBV6-1 to TRBJ2-2; 7 nucleotides line up with TRBD2. The CDR3 has 15 amino acids. With 6 bases clipped from V and 3 bases from J, the junction kept 7 bases outside the gene matches. Germline CDR1 MNHNS, CDR2 SASEGT. CDR3 region: CASRPSGGDTGELFF. The CDR3 nucleotides read TGTGCCAGCAGACCATCGGGGGGAGACACCGGGGAGCTGTTTTTT.

The V call is TRBV19, the J call TRBJ2-1; D is possibly TRBD1 or TRBD2 (5 bases each). V gave up 3 bases and J gave up 3 bases, with 15 bases separating them. The CDR3 consists of 16 residues. From germline, CDR1 is LNHDA and CDR2 SQIVND (reference sequence). The CDR3 spells CASSIRGDVFYNEQFF. For the CDR3, the DNA is TGTGCCAGTAGTATTCGAGGGGACGTATTCTACAATGAGCAGTTCTTC.

This clonotype turned up a few times. The chain links TRBV6-2 or TRBV6-3 to TRBJ2-1, with a tentative D call TRBD1 (5 bases). Trimming left V 5 bases short and J 7 bases short, with 12 bases between. The CDR3 has 13 residues. CDR1 and CDR2 (germline): MNHEY, SVGEGT. Here the CDR3 reads CASSHEGANEQFF. Here the CDR3 DNA reads TGTGCCAGCAGTCACGAAGGGGCAAATGAGCAGTTCTTC.

The CDR3 region is CAILTGPDTIYF. The CDR3 coding sequence is TGTGCCATCTTGACGGGCCCCGACACCATATATTTT. The chain employs TRBV10-3 and TRBJ1-3; D is uncertain. V gave up 8 bases and J gave up 8 bases, with 13 bases separating them. The V gene's germline CDR1 is ENHRY and CDR2 SYGVKD. The CDR3 sequence is 12 residues long.

This clonotype was detected only a few times. The chain carries TRBV12-3 or TRBV12-4 and TRBJ2-3; TRBD2 matches at 11 bases. The CDR3 extends over 17 amino acids. V lost 4 bases to trimming and J lost 6 bases; unmatched junction nucleotides: 12. The CDR3, as DNA: TGTGCCAGCAGTTCGTTACTAGCGGGGGCGCCGAGGGATACGCAGTATTTT. Amino acids: CASSSLLAGAPRDTQYF.